Each of the 17 T cell receptor beta chains below was sequenced from the same sample in a study of OX40 agonist ivuxolimab in advanced cancers. Some clones are missing from TCRdb's copy, which holds only in-frame ones; the method was immunoSEQ multiplex PCR. The sample has about 98,000 clones, 87% seen once. Sequences were derived from CD4+ or CD8+ T cells sorted from blood, sampled in a trial of the OX40 agonist ivuxolimab. These receptors all come from an adult with an advanced solid tumor such as melanoma, head and neck, liver or kidney cancer.

The rearrangement links TRBV28 to TRBJ2-7, with D perhaps matching TRBD1 (6 bases). The CDR3 loop spans 17 amino acids. Germline V gives CDR1 MDHEN, CDR2 SYDVKM. V was cut by 4 bases and J by 2 bases, with 21 bases left in between. The CDR3 DNA reads TGTGCCAGCAGTTCCCCTGGGGCGGTGACAGGCCCCTACGAGCAGTACTTC. Translating gives CASSSPGAVTGPYEQYF.

For this clone: Other DNA sequences of this sample code for an identical CDR3. The V and J genes are TRBV10-3 and TRBJ1-1, with D perhaps matching TRBD1 (6 bases). Trimming stripped 4 bases from V and 0 bases from J, with 15 bases between. This CDR3 contains 16 residues. In germline, CDR1 is ENHRY, CDR2 SYGVKD. The DNA for the CDR3 is TGTGCCATCAGTGCCGGGACACAAGCTATGAACACTGAAGCTTTCTTT. Protein: CAISAGTQAMNTEAFF.

V is TRBV7-8 and J is TRBJ2-3, with D possibly TRBD2 on 5 matching bases. Between the trimmed V and J ends, which lost 0 bases and 10 bases, there was a span of 14 bases. The germline V gene encodes CDR1 SGHVS and CDR2 FQNEAQ. CDR3 length: 14 residues. This CDR3 reads CASSLALSREPQYF. The CDR3 DNA reads TGTGCCAGCAGCTTAGCGCTAAGTCGGGAACCGCAGTATTTT.

V usage is TRBV5-4 and J usage is TRBJ2-3; the D is unclear. CDR1 is SGHNT, CDR2 YYREEE, per germline (reference sequence). With 4 bases removed from V and 0 bases from J, the gap between germline ends came to 6 bases. This CDR3 is built from 13 residues. The CDR3 sequence: CASSPSSTDTQYF. The CDR3 DNA reads as TGTGCCAGCAGCCCCTCGAGCACAGATACGCAGTATTTT.

V usage is TRBV11-1 and J usage is TRBJ1-3; the D is unclear. The CDR3 runs 14 residues. V was pared by 2 bases and J by 1 base, with 6 bases between. Germline V gives CDR1 SGHAT, CDR2 FQDESV (reference sequence). CDR3 in DNA: TGTGCCAGCAGCTTACTTGGGTCTGGAAACACCATATATTTT. Translating gives CASSLLGSGNTIYF.

DNA for the CDR3: TGTGCCACCAGCAAAGGGACAGATTCTAGCACAGATACGCAGTATTTT. Translating gives CATSKGTDSSTDTQYF. This chain connects TRBV15 to TRBJ2-3; 7 nucleotides line up with TRBD1. The ends lost 4 bases at V and 0 bases at J; junction bases unmatched: 7. The germline CDR1 and CDR2 sequences are LNHNV and YYDKDF (reference sequence). CDR3 length: 16 amino acids.

This clone showed up just once. The chain has TRBV7-3 and TRBJ2-7; D remains ambiguous. The CDR3 totals 14 residues. Germline V gene lookup returns CDR1 SGHTA and CDR2 FQGTGA. Trimming cost V 2 bases and J 0 bases, with 8 bases left between them. CDR3 DNA: TGTGCCAGCAGCTTATACGGCTTCTCCTACGAGCAGTACTTC. This encodes CASSLYGFSYEQYF.

The chain carries TRBV7-2 and TRBJ2-3; 7 bases are shared with TRBD2. V lost 5 bases and J lost 5; bases outside the gene matches: 10. Germline assignment: CDR1 SGHTA and CDR2 FQGNSA. This CDR3 is 15 amino acids long. In nucleotides, the CDR3 is TGTGCCAGCAGCCTGCTTGGACTAGTGGAAGATACGCAGTATTTT. Protein sequence: CASSLLGLVEDTQYF.

The chain employs TRBV25-1 and TRBJ1-1; possibly TRBD1 for D (5 bases). From germline, CDR1 is MGHDK and CDR2 SYGVNS. The CDR3 contains 15 residues. V lost 6 bases, J lost 4 bases, and 18 bases lay in between. The DNA of the CDR3 is TGTGCCAGCAGCGTAATAGGGGCGACGGGCACTGAAGCTTTCTTT. This codes for CASSVIGATGTEAFF.

V gene TRBV18 combines with J gene TRBJ2-3; perhaps TRBD1 as D (6 bases). V shed 3 bases and J shed 2 bases, with 9 bases lying between them. Germline V gene data show CDR1 as KGHSH and CDR2 as LQKENI. This CDR3 is 14 amino acids long. CDR3 DNA: TGTGCCAGCTCACCCTCAGGGGCCACAGATACGCAGTATTTT. It specifies CASSPSGATDTQYF.

V gene TRBV10-2 combines with J gene TRBJ1-3, with D hard to call. V lost 0 bases and J lost 8, with 5 bases in between. The CDR3 covers 12 residues. From germline, CDR1 is WSHSY and CDR2 SAAADI. CDR3: CASSESVDTIYF. The DNA of the CDR3 is TGCGCCAGCAGTGAGTCCGTAGACACCATATATTTT.

The chain employs TRBV4-3 and TRBJ2-1, with 7 nucleotides matching TRBD2. From germline, CDR1 is LGHNA and CDR2 YSLEER. Trimming cost V 3 bases and J 2 bases; bases outside gene matches: 7. The CDR3 has 16 amino acids. Here the CDR3 DNA reads TGCGCCAGCAGCCAGGCTGGGGGGGGGACCTACAATGAGCAGTTCTTC. This sequence encodes CASSQAGGGTYNEQFF.

The V and J genes are TRBV9 and TRBJ2-1; D possibly corresponds to TRBD2 (6 bases). Deletions cut 3 bases from V and 6 bases from J, with 16 bases between. This CDR3 comprises 15 residues. Germline V CDR1 and CDR2: SGDLS, YYNGEE. The CDR3 sequence: CASSETSGGVNEQFF. The DNA of the CDR3 is TGTGCCAGCAGCGAGACTAGTGGGGGAGTCAATGAGCAGTTCTTC. Based on the CDR3 plus reference TRBV9 and TRBJ2-1, the full variable domain is DSGVTQTPKHLITATGQRVTLRCSPRSGDLSVYWYQQSLDQGLQFLIQYYNGEERAKGNILERFSAQQFPDLHSELNLSSLELGDSALYFCASSETSGGVNEQFFGPGTRLTVL.

The chain employs TRBV10-3 and TRBJ2-7; D may match TRBD1 or TRBD2 (5 bases each). Trimming took off 2 bases at V and 12 bases at J, with 14 bases between the two ends. Germline lookup yields CDR1 ENHRY and CDR2 SYGVKD. This CDR3 has 12 amino acids. CDR3 sequence reads: CAISETGRATYF. The DNA of the CDR3 is TGTGCCATCAGTGAGACGGGACGCGCAACGTACTTC.

CDR3 residues: CASSLASGQSYGYTF. CDR3 DNA: TGTGCCAGCAGCTTGGCCTCCGGACAGTCCTATGGCTACACCTTC. V gene TRBV5-4 combines with J gene TRBJ1-2, with D tentatively TRBD1 (6 bases). CDR1 is SGHNT, CDR2 YYREEE, per germline (reference sequence). Trimming removed 0 bases at V and 4 bases at J, with 13 bases between. This CDR3 contains 15 residues.

This clone was recorded a few times. This chain connects TRBV18 to TRBJ1-2; D is ambiguous. V lost 4 bases to trimming and J lost 4 bases, with 13 bases between them. CDR3 length equals 14 residues. CDR1 is KGHSH and CDR2 is LQKENI in the germline V gene. The CDR3 region is CASSRESSGYGYTF. The CDR3, as DNA: TGTGCCAGCTCACGGGAGTCCTCAGGCTATGGCTACACCTTC.

The chain uses TRBV29-1 and TRBJ2-1; D gene unclear. Trimming took off 4 bases at V and 5 bases at J, with 9 bases between the two ends. Per the germline V gene, CDR1 is SQVTM and CDR2 is ANQGSEA. The length of the CDR3 is 12 residues. This chain's CDR3 is CSVGPPHNEQFF. DNA for the CDR3: TGCAGCGTTGGACCCCCGCACAATGAGCAGTTCTTC.